Following are 9 T cell receptor beta chains from one sample sequenced in a study of T cell repertoires in cytomegalovirus infection. Each CDR3 protein gets one entry after TCRdb re-called the reads with MiXCR. Among some 700,000 distinct CDR3 sequences listed, roughly 33% were seen once. Their cognate antigens are unknown. The sequences come from cultured PBMCs, collected from culture after CMV antigen stimulation. Source of these receptors: a human donor in good health (CMV status not recorded). Some clones in this sample may be carry-over from other donors' samples.

This clonotype showed up many times. The chain has TRBV7-6 and TRBJ1-3; unclear D gene. The length of the CDR3 is 15 residues. Germline CDR1 SGHVS, CDR2 FNYEAQ. Trimming shortened V by 5 bases and J by 2 bases, and 13 bases separated the two germline ends. CDR3 DNA sequence: TGTGCCAGCAGCATGTTTAATGACGCTGGAAACACCATATATTTT. Its protein is CASSMFNDAGNTIYF. The whole variable domain, filled in from reference TRBV7-6 and TRBJ1-3, reads GAGVSQSPRYKVTKRGQDVALRCDPISGHVSLYWYRQALGQGPEFLTYFNYEAQQDKSGLPNDRFSAERPEGSISTLTIQRTEQRDSAMYRCASSMFNDAGNTIYFGEGSWLTVV.

This clonotype was recorded at least ten times. This chain connects TRBV7-2 to TRBJ2-3; TRBD2 is a possible D gene (6 bases). V was clipped by 3 bases and J by 5 bases, with 15 bases between them. The CDR3 is made up of 15 amino acids. The germline CDR1 and CDR2 sequences are SGHTA and FQGNSA. CDR3 protein: CASSLVVAGLDTQYF. DNA of the CDR3: TGTGCCAGCAGCTTGGTGGTGGCGGGGTTAGATACGCAGTATTTT. The entire variable domain, with the rest obtained from reference TRBV7-2 and TRBJ2-3, is as follows: GAGVSQSPSNKVTEKGKDVELRCDPISGHTALYWYRQSLGQGLEFLIYFQGNSAPDKSGLPSDRFSAERTGGSVSTLTIQRTQQEDSAVYLCASSLVVAGLDTQYFGPGTRLTVL.

Only a few counts were recorded for this clonotype. This chain connects TRBV28 to TRBJ1-2; possible D gene TRBD1, 6 bases. V lost 5 bases and J lost 5, with 12 bases in between. The CDR3 spans 13 residues. Germline lookup yields CDR1 MDHEN and CDR2 SYDVKM. The CDR3 protein is CASSRTVQYGYTF. The CDR3 DNA is TGTGCCAGCAGTCGGACAGTCCAATATGGCTACACCTTC.

The chain recombines TRBV30 with TRBJ1-3; unclear D gene. The CDR3 has 14 amino acids. Germline V gene lookup returns CDR1 GTSNPN and CDR2 SVGIG (reference sequence). The germline V and J ends were trimmed by 4 bases and 4 bases, with 14 bases remaining between them. CDR3 sequence: CAWTGNAAGNTIYF. The CDR3, as DNA: TGTGCCTGGACGGGCAACGCAGCCGGAAACACCATATATTTT.

The chain carries TRBV7-4 and TRBJ2-5, with 8 bases identical to TRBD1. This CDR3 has 16 residues. J gave up 7 bases and V 5 bases, and 15 bases lay outside the gene matches. Looked up from germline, CDR1 is SGHVT and CDR2 is SQSDAQ. The CDR3 spells CASSEWTGPQKGTQYF. DNA of the CDR3: TGTGCCAGCAGCGAATGGACAGGGCCCCAAAAGGGGACCCAGTACTTC.

This clonotype was counted at least ten times. This chain connects TRBV7-2 to TRBJ1-2, with 8 positions matching TRBD1. Trimming cost V 5 bases and J 4 bases; bases outside gene matches: 9. The length of the CDR3 is 15 residues. Germline-derived CDR1 and CDR2 are SGHTA and FQGNSA. The DNA for the CDR3 is TGTGCCAGCAGCGCCACCCGACAGGGGACCTATGGCTACACCTTC. It specifies CASSATRQGTYGYTF.

This clonotype was counted a few times. CDR3 DNA sequence: TGCGCCAGCAGTGAGTTCATGAGGGCCAGCTCCTACAATGAGCAGTTCTTC. Translated: CASSEFMRASSYNEQFF. The V and J genes are TRBV10-2 and TRBJ2-1; tentatively, D is TRBD2 (5 bases). CDR3 length: 17 residues. Trimming left V 1 base short and J 0 bases short, with 13 bases between. CDR1 WSHSY and CDR2 SAAADI come from the germline V gene.

This clonotype was counted a few times. The J gene is TRBJ2-7, the V gene TRBV12-3 or TRBV12-4; no firm D call. This CDR3 contains 14 residues. V lost 1 base and J lost 2, with 9 bases in between. The CDR3 loop reads CASSLGSPAYEQYF. DNA for the CDR3: TGTGCCAGCAGTTTAGGCAGCCCAGCCTACGAGCAGTACTTC.

A few counts support this clonotype. This chain links TRBV19 with TRBJ2-3; weak D call: TRBD2 (5 bases). The CDR3 sequence is 14 residues long. CDR1 and CDR2 from the germline V gene are LNHDA and SQIVND (reference sequence). V was clipped by 7 bases and J by 2 bases, with 13 bases between them. The CDR3 nucleotides are TGTGCCAGTAAGGCGGGCTACCCCACAGATACGCAGTATTTT. It codes for CASKAGYPTDTQYF.